The 26 T cell receptor beta chains below all came from one sample that was sequenced in a study of blood T cell repertoires in COVID-19. The table came from immunoSEQ multiplex PCR; TCRdb's copy has only in-frame clones and leaves some out. The data show approximately 28,000 clones, with roughly 73% seen just once and 6.5% to 10% held by the top ten. Material: peripheral blood. All receptors come from a woman between 70 and 85 years old with active or convalescent COVID-19.

The chain has TRBV5-1 and TRBJ2-5; 8 bases are a match to TRBD2. Trimming cost V 2 bases and J 4 bases; bases outside gene matches: 7. Germline V lookup: CDR1 SGHRS, CDR2 YFSETQ. The CDR3 is 15 residues long. This CDR3 is CASSFTSGGGETQYF. As DNA, the CDR3 is TGCGCCAGCAGCTTTACTAGCGGTGGGGGAGAGACCCAGTACTTC. Together with reference TRBV5-1 and TRBJ2-5, the CDR3 gives the full variable domain: KAGVTQTPRYLIKTRGQQVTLSCSPISGHRSVSWYQQTPGQGLQFLFEYFSETQRNKGNFPGRFSGRQFSNSRSEMNVSTLELGDSALYLCASSFTSGGGETQYFGPGTRLLVL.

The chain combines TRBV5-1 with TRBJ1-4, with TRBD1 matching 9 bases. CDR3 length equals 16 residues. V shed 3 bases and J 4 bases; nucleotides not matched to a gene: 7. The germline gives CDR1 SGHRS, CDR2 YFSETQ. This chain's CDR3 is CASSSERTGVNEKLFF. The DNA for the CDR3 is TGCGCCAGCAGCTCAGAGAGGACAGGGGTTAATGAAAAACTGTTTTTT.

The chain employs TRBV11-1 and TRBJ1-1, with 9 bases fitting TRBD1. The CDR3 contains 14 residues. Germline trimming cut 4 bases from V and 0 bases from J; bases unmatched to any gene: 0. Germline V gene data show CDR1 as SGHAT and CDR2 as FQDESV (reference sequence). CDR3 nucleotides: TGTGCCAGCAGCTGGACAGGGGTGAACACTGAAGCTTTCTTT. It codes for CASSWTGVNTEAFF. The variable domain in full, with the rest retrieved from reference TRBV11-1 and TRBJ1-1, is EAEVAQSPRYKITEKSQAVAFWCDPISGHATLYWYRQILGQGPELLVQFQDESVVDDSQLPKDRFSAERLKGVDSTLKIQPAELGDSAMYLCASSWTGVNTEAFFGQGTRLTVV.

The rearrangement joins TRBV19 to TRBJ1-6, with 10 bases fitting TRBD1. The V gene end was trimmed by 7 bases and the J gene end by 10 bases; junction bases not matched to a gene: 7. Germline V gene data show CDR1 as LNHDA and CDR2 as SQIVND (reference sequence). The length of the CDR3 is 14 residues. CDR3: CASNGGDRGSPLHF. CDR3 bases: TGTGCCAGTAACGGAGGGGACAGGGGCTCACCCCTCCACTTT.

J is TRBJ2-5 and V is TRBV11-2; D possibly corresponds to TRBD1 (6 bases). V lost 1 base to trimming and J lost 1 base, with 10 bases between them. Germline V gene data show CDR1 as SGHAT and CDR2 as FQNNGV. The CDR3 has 15 amino acids. This CDR3 is CASSLVRGLQETQYF. For the CDR3, the DNA is TGTGCCAGCAGCTTAGTCAGGGGCCTCCAAGAGACCCAGTACTTC.

The V gene is TRBV9, the J gene TRBJ2-2, with no clear D. V lost 0 bases to trimming and J lost 2 bases, with 8 bases between them. Germline V CDR1 and CDR2: SGDLS, YYNGEE. The CDR3 has 15 amino acids. This CDR3 is CASSVGAGNTGELFF. CDR3 in DNA: TGTGCCAGCAGCGTAGGGGCAGGAAACACCGGGGAGCTGTTTTTT.

The chain links TRBV7-2 to TRBJ2-2; TRBD1 matches at 9 bases. Germline V gene sequence: CDR1 SGHTA, CDR2 FQGNSA. The V gene end was trimmed by 2 bases and the J gene end by 6 bases; junction bases not matched to a gene: 7. CDR3 length equals 16 residues. The CDR3 region has the DNA TGTGCCAGCAGCTTAATTGGGACAGGGCGCGCCGGGGAGCTGTTTTTT. Amino acid sequence: CASSLIGTGRAGELFF.

This clone was seen only once. The V gene is TRBV4-3, the J gene TRBJ2-1; a weak D match, TRBD1 (5 bases). V was cut by 5 bases and J by 3 bases, with 14 bases left in between. This CDR3 has 15 amino acids. Germline-derived CDR1 and CDR2 are LGHNA and YSLEER. CDR3 loop: CASSKGSPDYNEQFF. For the CDR3, the DNA is TGCGCCAGCAGCAAGGGGTCCCCCGACTACAATGAGCAGTTCTTC.

This rearrangement joins TRBV10-3 to TRBJ2-1; TRBD2 aligns across 9 bases. The length of the CDR3 is 14 residues. Germline values: CDR1 ENHRY, CDR2 SYGVKD. V lost 10 bases, J lost 12 bases, and 16 bases stayed unmatched. The CDR3 sequence is CATHVGVAGELQFF. The CDR3 DNA is TGTGCCACTCACGTGGGAGTAGCGGGAGAGTTGCAGTTCTTC.

V gene TRBV5-1 combines with J gene TRBJ2-1, with 8 nucleotides matching TRBD1. Trimming took 4 bases from V and 3 from J; bases not matched to a gene: 6. There are 15 residues in the CDR3. Germline V gene data show CDR1 as SGHRS and CDR2 as YFSETQ. CDR3 protein: CASSPSGQDYNEQFF. The CDR3 nucleotides read TGCGCCAGCAGCCCCTCGGGACAGGACTACAATGAGCAGTTCTTC.

The CDR3 DNA sequence: TGTGCCAGCAGTAGCTTCGGGGGGAGGGAGACCCAGTACTTC. Protein sequence: CASSSFGGRETQYF. V usage is TRBV28 and J usage is TRBJ2-5; 7 bases are a match to TRBD2. V trimming: 5 bases; J trimming: 5 bases; junction bases outside the gene matches: 8. This CDR3 comprises 14 residues. Germline CDR1 MDHEN, CDR2 SYDVKM.

The rearrangement uses TRBV5-1 and TRBJ1-4, with 11 bases that match TRBD1. Germline V gene sequence: CDR1 SGHRS, CDR2 YFSETQ. V shed 7 bases and J 3 bases; nucleotides not matched to a gene: 5. CDR3 length: 15 amino acids. The CDR3: CASAGTGGPNEKLFF. In DNA, the CDR3 is TGCGCCAGCGCAGGGACAGGGGGGCCTAATGAAAAACTGTTTTTT.

The CDR3 DNA is TGTGCCAGCAGCGTTGGCCCCCACGGCAGGGGGCCGGGCAATGAGCAGTTCTTC. It encodes CASSVGPHGRGPGNEQFF. J is TRBJ2-1 and V is TRBV9; TRBD1 agrees at 8 bases. V was clipped by 2 bases and J by 6 bases; unmatched bases: 16. Per the germline V gene, CDR1 is SGDLS and CDR2 is YYNGEE. The CDR3 spans 18 residues.

The gene calls are TRBV13 and TRBJ1-1; TRBD1 is a possible D gene (6 bases). The V gene's germline CDR1 is PRHDT and CDR2 FYEKMQ (reference sequence). The length of the CDR3 is 13 residues. V gave up 2 bases and J gave up 6 bases, with 10 bases separating them. The CDR3 loop is CASSLFRTAEAFF. The CDR3 region has the DNA TGTGCCAGCAGCTTATTCCGGACAGCTGAAGCTTTCTTT.

This clone was picked up a small number of times. The chain combines TRBV7-9 with TRBJ2-7, with D possibly being TRBD1 (6 bases). Germline lookup yields CDR1 SEHNR and CDR2 FQNEAQ (reference sequence). This CDR3 spans 17 amino acids. V was trimmed by 1 base and J by 2 bases, leaving 18 bases between them. The CDR3 spells CASSLGAFRTEPYEQYF. The CDR3 DNA follows: TGTGCCAGCAGCTTAGGGGCCTTCCGGACAGAACCCTACGAGCAGTACTTC. The whole variable domain, filled in from reference TRBV7-9 and TRBJ2-7, reads DTGVSQNPRHKITKRGQNVTFRCDPISEHNRLYWYRQTLGQGPEFLTYFQNEAQLEKSRLLSDRFSAERPKGSFSTLEIQRTEQGDSAMYLCASSLGAFRTEPYEQYFGPGTRLTVT.

The gene calls are TRBV10-2 and TRBJ1-1; unclear D gene. CDR3 size: 13 residues. The germline V gene encodes CDR1 WSHSY and CDR2 SAAADI. The ends were cut back, 2 bases at V and 6 bases at J, with 10 bases in the middle. The CDR3, as DNA: TGCGCCAGCAGTGAGACGGCGAGGGCTGAAGCTTTCTTT. Its protein product is CASSETARAEAFF.

Within the sample, this clone is medium-sized. The chain has TRBV9 and TRBJ1-2; D is ambiguous. Germline CDR1 reads SGDLS; CDR2 reads YYNGEE. The CDR3 sequence is 15 residues long. The V and J ends lost 0 bases and 5 bases respectively, with 14 bases between them. The CDR3 here is CASSVEPIFGYGYTF. CDR3 in DNA: TGTGCCAGCAGCGTAGAACCGATCTTCGGGTATGGCTACACCTTC.

V usage is TRBV2 and J usage is TRBJ1-2; D is undetermined. This CDR3 contains 13 residues. The germline CDR1 and CDR2 sequences are SNHLY and FYNNEI. The CDR3 reads CASIGVEGYGYTF. The CDR3 region has the DNA TGTGCTTCAATCGGGGTAGAAGGCTATGGCTACACCTTC.

The chain links TRBV9 to TRBJ1-2, with D unresolved. The CDR3 is 14 amino acids. V was shortened by 0 bases and J by 0 bases, with 6 bases between the two germline ends. Germline-derived CDR1 and CDR2 are SGDLS and YYNGEE. Here the CDR3 DNA reads TGTGCCAGCAGCGTAGAATCCGCTAACTATGGCTACACCTTC. It translates to CASSVESANYGYTF.

Note on this clone: One end of the junction is discordant with germline, which a read error may explain. The J gene is TRBJ2-3, the V gene TRBV28; 7 nucleotides agree with TRBD1. The CDR3 totals 17 residues. The germline V gene has CDR1 MDHEN and CDR2 SYDVKM. This chain's CDR3 is CASSLLGRGTRTGTQYF. CDR3 in DNA: TGTGCCAGCAGTTTATTGGGCAGGGGGACCCGCACAGGTACGCAGTATTTT.

The CDR3 loop is CASSLSRLNTEAFF. CDR3 DNA: TGTGCCAGCAGCTTATCTAGGCTGAACACTGAAGCTTTCTTT. This chain links TRBV7-9 with TRBJ1-1; D is ambiguous. Germline loops: CDR1 SEHNR, CDR2 FQNEAQ (reference sequence). The V and J ends lost 2 bases and 0 bases respectively, with 7 bases between them. The CDR3 contains 14 residues.

This clone appeared a few times. The chain links TRBV7-2 to TRBJ2-1; D is possibly TRBD2 (5 bases). The CDR3 loop spans 17 amino acids. V lost 1 base and J lost 2, with 15 bases in between. Germline CDR1 is SGHTA and CDR2 is FQGNSA. CDR3 in amino acids: CASSLVRGRVTYNEQFF. In nucleotides, the CDR3 is TGTGCCAGCAGCTTAGTTCGAGGGCGGGTAACCTACAATGAGCAGTTCTTC.

This chain joins TRBV18 and TRBJ2-7; the match to TRBD2 covers 10 bases. Germline lookup yields CDR1 KGHSH and CDR2 LQKENI. The CDR3 is 14 amino acids. J gave up 0 bases and V 5 bases, and 1 base lay outside the gene matches. The CDR3 spells CASSTSGVSYEQYF. The CDR3, as DNA: TGTGCCAGCTCAACTAGCGGGGTCTCCTACGAGCAGTACTTC.

V usage is TRBV9 and J usage is TRBJ2-1, with D possibly being TRBD1 (6 bases). V was clipped by 3 bases and J by 7 bases, with 11 bases between them. The CDR3 has 13 amino acids. Germline V gene lookup returns CDR1 SGDLS and CDR2 YYNGEE. The CDR3 DNA reads as TGTGCCAGCAGCGGTGGGGGCTGGAATGAGCAGTTCTTC. This gives the protein CASSGGGWNEQFF. Combining the CDR3 with reference TRBV9 and TRBJ2-1 gives the whole variable domain DSGVTQTPKHLITATGQRVTLRCSPRSGDLSVYWYQQSLDQGLQFLIQYYNGEERAKGNILERFSAQQFPDLHSELNLSSLELGDSALYFCASSGGGWNEQFFGPGTRLTVL.

This sequence joins TRBV19 and TRBJ1-1; no definite D call. V shed 4 bases and J shed 0 bases, with 6 bases lying between them. CDR1 is LNHDA and CDR2 is SQIVND in the germline V gene (reference sequence). The CDR3 has 13 amino acids. CDR3 DNA: TGTGCCAGTAGTACTATACTGAACACTGAAGCTTTCTTT. Amino acid sequence: CASSTILNTEAFF.

The chain carries TRBV19 and TRBJ1-6; 7 positions agree with TRBD1. CDR3 length equals 14 residues. Trimming cost V 7 bases and J 8 bases; bases outside gene matches: 8. Germline V CDR1 and CDR2: LNHDA, SQIVND (reference sequence). The CDR3 sequence: CASKMRTGDSPLHF. CDR3 DNA: TGTGCCAGTAAAATGAGAACAGGGGATTCACCCCTCCACTTT. Full variable domain (remainder filled in from reference TRBV19 and TRBJ1-6): DGGITQSPKYLFRKEGQNVTLSCEQNLNHDAMYWYRQDPGQGLRLIYYSQIVNDFQKGDIAEGYSVSREKKESFPLTVTSAQKNPTAFYLCASKMRTGDSPLHFGNGTRLTVT.